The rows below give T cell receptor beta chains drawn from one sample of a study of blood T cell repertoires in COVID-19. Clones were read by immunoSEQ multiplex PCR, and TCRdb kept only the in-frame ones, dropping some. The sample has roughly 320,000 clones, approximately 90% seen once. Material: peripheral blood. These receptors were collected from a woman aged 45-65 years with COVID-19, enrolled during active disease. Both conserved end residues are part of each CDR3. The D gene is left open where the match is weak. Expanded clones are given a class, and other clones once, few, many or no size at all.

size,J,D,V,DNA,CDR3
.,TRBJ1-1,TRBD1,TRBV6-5,TGTGCCAGCAGGACCGAGGGGGCCCGATACACTGAAGCTTTCTTT,CASRTEGARYTEAFF
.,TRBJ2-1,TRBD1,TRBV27,TGTGCCAGCAGAGCTCAGGGGGCAAACTCCTACAATGAGCAGTTCTTC,CASRAQGANSYNEQFF
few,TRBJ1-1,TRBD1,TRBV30,TGTGCCGGGACAGGGGGCTGGATGAACACTGAAGCTTTCTTT,CAGTGGWMNTEAFF
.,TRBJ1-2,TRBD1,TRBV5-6,TGTGCCAGCACCCCCGGACAGGGGGCTTATGGCTACACCTTC,CASTPGQGAYGYTF
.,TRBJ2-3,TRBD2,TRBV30,TGTGCCTGGGACCCGGTCAGTAGCGGGAGGCCCACAGATACGCAGTATTTT,CAWDPVSSGRPTDTQYF
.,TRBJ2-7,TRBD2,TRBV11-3,TGTGCCAGCAGCTCCCGGACTAGCGGCTACGAGCAGTACTTC,CASSSRTSGYEQYF
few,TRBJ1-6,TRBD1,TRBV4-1,TGCGCCAGCAGCCAAGAACGCCAGGGGGGTTCACCCCTCCACTTT,CASSQERQGGSPLHF
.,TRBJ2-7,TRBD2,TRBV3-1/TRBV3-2,TGTGCCAGCAGCCAAGATCGTCCGACTAGCGGGCGATCCTACGAGCAGTACTTC,CASSQDRPTSGRSYEQYF
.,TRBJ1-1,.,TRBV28,TGTGCCAGCAGGTCCAGAAATGAAGCTTTCTTT,CASRSRNEAFF
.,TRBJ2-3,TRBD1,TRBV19,TGTGCCAGTACTCGACAGGGGAGCACAGATACGCAGTATTTT,CASTRQGSTDTQYF
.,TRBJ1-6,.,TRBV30,TGTGCCGGAAATCAGGGTTTTTCACCCCTCCACTTT,CAGNQGFSPLHF
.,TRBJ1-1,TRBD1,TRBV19,TGTGCCAGTAGTGACAGGGGTGGGACTGAAGCTTTCTTT,CASSDRGGTEAFF
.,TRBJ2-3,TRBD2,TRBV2,TGTGCCAGCAGAGACGAGCGGGAGGTGAGAGATACGCAGTATTTT,CASRDEREVRDTQYF
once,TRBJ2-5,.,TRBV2,TGTGCCAGCAGTCTACTATGGGGAGGAGAGACCCAGTACTTC,CASSLLWGGETQYF
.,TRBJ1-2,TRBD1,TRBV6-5,TGTGCCAGCAGTTACTCGAGGACAGGGGATGGCTACACCTTC,CASSYSRTGDGYTF
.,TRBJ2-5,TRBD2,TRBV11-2,TGTGCCAGCAGCCAGAGCGGGAGAGGAGAGACCCAGTACTTC,CASSQSGRGETQYF
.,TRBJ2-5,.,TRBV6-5,TGTGCCAGCAGGGTCGGTCAAGAGACCCAGTACTTC,CASRVGQETQYF
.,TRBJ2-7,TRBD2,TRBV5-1,TGCGCCAGCAGCGTCGGACTAGCGGGAGCTCCCTACGAGCAGTACTTC,CASSVGLAGAPYEQYF
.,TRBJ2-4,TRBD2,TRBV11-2,TGTGCCAGCAGCTTTTCAGGCGGGGGGTCCAAAAACATTCAGTACTTC,CASSFSGGGSKNIQYF
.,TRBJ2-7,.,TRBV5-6,TGTGCCAGCAGCTCGCTCGGGGTAGCGTCCTCCTACGAGCAGTACTTC,CASSSLGVASSYEQYF
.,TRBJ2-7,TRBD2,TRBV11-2,TGTGCCAGCAGCTCCCGCTACCGTTATCTAGCGGGGGAGGACTACGAGCAGTACTTC,CASSSRYRYLAGEDYEQYF
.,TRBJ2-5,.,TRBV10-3,TGTGCCATCAGTGTAATCGCCGGCGGGATCCCCCAGTACTTC,CAISVIAGGIPQYF
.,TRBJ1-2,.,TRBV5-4,TGTGCCAGCAGCTTAGGCGGGGCGGAGGTTAACTATGGCTACACCTTC,CASSLGGAEVNYGYTF
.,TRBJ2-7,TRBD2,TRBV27,TGTGCCAGCAGCCTCAAGGGGCTAGCGGGGGGTACCTACGAGCAGTACTTC,CASSLKGLAGGTYEQYF
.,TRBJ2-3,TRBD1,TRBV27,TGTGCCAGCAGTACATGGGACAGTGCCACAGATACGCAGTATTTT,CASSTWDSATDTQYF
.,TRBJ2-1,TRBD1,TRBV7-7,TGTGCCAGCAGCTCGGCCCTAAGGATCGGGACAGACAACTCCTACAATGAGCAGTTCTTC,CASSSALRIGTDNSYNEQFF
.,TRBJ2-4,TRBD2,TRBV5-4,TGTGCCAGCAGCTTTCAAGCGGGAGGGCCGTCCAAAAACATTCAGTACTTC,CASSFQAGGPSKNIQYF
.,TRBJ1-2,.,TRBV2,TGTGCCAGCAGTGAGACGCCAGGCTATGGCTACACCTTC,CASSETPGYGYTF
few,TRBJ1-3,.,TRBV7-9,TGTGCCAGCAGCTTGGTAGCCTACACTGGAAACACCATATATTTT,CASSLVAYTGNTIYF
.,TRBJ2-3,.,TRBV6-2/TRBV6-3,TGTGCCAGCAGTTACTCTAGCTGGGCGGGAGATACGCAGTATTTT,CASSYSSWAGDTQYF
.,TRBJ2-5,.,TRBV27,TGTGCCAGCAGCCCGGGGACACGGCAAGAGACCCAGTACTTC,CASSPGTRQETQYF
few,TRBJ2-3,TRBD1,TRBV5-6,TGTGCCAGCAGCTTGGCGGGGACAGGACACACAGATACGCAGTATTTT,CASSLAGTGHTDTQYF
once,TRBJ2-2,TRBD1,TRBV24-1,TGTGCCACCAGTGCACCACAGGGGGCAATGGACACCGGGGAGCTGTTTTTT,CATSAPQGAMDTGELFF
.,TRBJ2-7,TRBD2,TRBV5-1,TGCGCCAGCCAGCCCGGCGGGAGCGAGTACGAGCAGTACTTC,CASQPGGSEYEQYF
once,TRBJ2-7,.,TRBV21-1,TGTGCCAGCAGCAGCGGGAGGGCCGTCGAGCAGTACTTC,CASSSGRAVEQYF
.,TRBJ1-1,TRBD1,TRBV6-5,TGTGCCAGCAACACCTTGACAGGGTTCGGTGAAGCTTTCTTT,CASNTLTGFGEAFF
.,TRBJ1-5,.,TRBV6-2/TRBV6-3,TGTGCCAGCAGTTACGGGTGGGGGCGAGGGGGACCCCAGCATTTT,CASSYGWGRGGPQHF
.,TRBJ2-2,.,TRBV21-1,TGTGCCAGCAGCAGGGAGGCTCGCGGGGTATCGAACACCGGGGAGCTGTTTTTT,CASSREARGVSNTGELFF
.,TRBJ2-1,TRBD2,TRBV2,TGTGCCAGCAGTACCGGACTAGCGGGAGGACGTCGGGAGAATGAGCAGTTCTTC,CASSTGLAGGRRENEQFF
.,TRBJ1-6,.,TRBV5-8,TGTGCCAGCAGCTTATCTGGGGCGAGCTCCTATAATTCACCCCTCCACTTT,CASSLSGASSYNSPLHF
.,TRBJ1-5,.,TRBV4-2,TGTGCCAGCAGCCAAGTTTCAGGTCAAGGCTATCAGCCCCAGCATTTT,CASSQVSGQGYQPQHF
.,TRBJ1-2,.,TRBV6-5,TGTGCCAGCATTTTGAGTAGCGGCTATGGCTACACCTTC,CASILSSGYGYTF
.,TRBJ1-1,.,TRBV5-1,TGCGCCAGCAGCTTGCCAGGCCCTGAAGCTTTCTTT,CASSLPGPEAFF